This TCR beta chain stems from a study of CD8 T cells in Susac syndrome. Notes on the study in general: The study conceded that its TCR sequencing and HLA analysis involved relatively few individuals.

The CDR3 totals 13 residues. Trimming left V 0 bases short and J 8 bases short, with 13 bases between. Germline V gives CDR1 SQVTM, CDR2 ANQGSEA. On this clonotype itself: Antigen: not known.

With random hexamers, about 0.5 to 1 ug RNA was reverse transcribed. TCRdb re-derived calls from the immunoSEQ multiplex PCR reads in MiXCR, one entry per CDR3 protein. Of approximately 100,000 distinct CDR3 sequences in the sample, approximately 96% were seen once. FACS was used to enrich TEMRA cells, whereas the CD8+ and CD4+ T cells were obtained by negative isolation. The receptor was isolated from a human donor in good health. Specimen: CD4+ T cells from PBMCs. This chain links TRBV29-1 with TRBJ1-2; a possible D gene is TRBD1 (5 bases). The CDR3 nucleotides read TGCAGCGTTGAAGATCTGGGGGTATACGGCTACACCTTC. This codes for CSVEDLGVYGYTF. The variable domain in full, completed from reference TRBV29-1 and TRBJ1-2, reads SAVISQKPSRDICQRGTSLTIQCQVDSQVTMMFWYRQQPGQSLTLIATANQGSEATYESGFVIDKFPISRPNLTFSTLTVSNMSPEDSSIYLCSVEDLGVYGYTFGSGTRLTVV.